Listed below are T cell receptor beta chains from one sample, sequenced in a study of blood T cell repertoires in COVID-19. Sequencing used immunoSEQ multiplex PCR; TCRdb keeps in-frame clones, though not all of them. Of roughly 300,000 clones listed, around 87% are singletons. The sequencing sample was made of PBMCs or T cells enriched from blood (not recorded which). The source is a woman aged 25 to 39 who had recovered from COVID-19. The CDR3 runs from the conserved cysteine through the conserved F or W. Each record gives: CDR3 length, V gene, D gene, J gene, clone size, CDR3 DNA, CDR3 protein. The D gene is left open where the match is weak. Size tells how often a clone was seen (once, few, many) or the class of an expanded clone, and some rows leave it out.

15,TRBV5-4,.,TRBJ1-1,.,TGTGCCAGCAGCTTGGGCCCCCAGGGGAACACTGAAGCTTTCTTT,CASSLGPQGNTEAFF
16,TRBV10-3,TRBD1,TRBJ1-5,.,TGTGCCATCAGTGGGGGCCTGACAGGGGGGAATCAGCCCCAGCATTTT,CAISGGLTGGNQPQHF
16,TRBV2,TRBD2,TRBJ2-2,.,TGTGCCAGCAGTGAACCTAGCGGGGGCGTCACCGGGGAGCTGTTTTTT,CASSEPSGGVTGELFF
13,TRBV7-6,.,TRBJ1-6,once,TGTGCCAGCAGCTTCGGACAGAATTCACCCCTCCACTTT,CASSFGQNSPLHF
15,TRBV5-1,TRBD1,TRBJ1-1,.,TGCGCCAGCAGCTTGGTAGGACAGGGCGACACTGAAGCTTTCTTT,CASSLVGQGDTEAFF
15,TRBV5-4,.,TRBJ1-2,.,TGTGCCAGCAGCTTTCGCAGGGAGGATAACTATGGCTACACCTTC,CASSFRREDNYGYTF
18,TRBV5-6,TRBD2,TRBJ2-3,.,TGTGCCAGCAGCCCTCAGCTTCATGAGGGGAGGGGTACAGATACGCAGTATTTT,CASSPQLHEGRGTDTQYF
17,TRBV11-2,.,TRBJ1-6,.,TGTGCCAGCAGCTCGGGACAAACGAGCTCCTATAATTCACCCCTCCACTTT,CASSSGQTSSYNSPLHF
16,TRBV6-2/TRBV6-3,.,TRBJ1-5,few,TGTGCCAGCAGTTACCCTGGGCGGAGGGGAAATCAGCCCCAGCATTTT,CASSYPGRRGNQPQHF
18,TRBV7-9,TRBD1,TRBJ1-5,.,TGTGCCAGCAGCTTAGCGGCAGCAGGGGGCCTAAGCAATCAGCCCCAGCATTTT,CASSLAAAGGLSNQPQHF
15,TRBV10-1,.,TRBJ2-3,.,TGCGCCAGCAGTGACTTAGGGACTGCCAGGGATACGCAGTATTTT,CASSDLGTARDTQYF
16,TRBV21-1,.,TRBJ1-5,.,TGTGCCAGCAGCGGCAGCGGGACAGGGCTAAATCAGCCCCAGCATTTT,CASSGSGTGLNQPQHF
14,TRBV19,TRBD1,TRBJ2-7,.,TGTGCCAGTAGTATCGGGACAGAGACCCTCGAGCAGTACTTC,CASSIGTETLEQYF
14,TRBV10-1,.,TRBJ2-7,.,TGCGCCAGCAGCTCTCCTTCCCGGGGGGCCGAGCAGTACTTC,CASSSPSRGAEQYF
14,TRBV6-5,.,TRBJ1-2,.,TGTGCCAGCAGTTACACAGGGCCTTCCTATGGCTACACCTTC,CASSYTGPSYGYTF
16,TRBV11-1,.,TRBJ2-1,.,TGTGCCAGCAGCTTAGAGGCGGGGAGGCCCCTCAAAGGGCAGTTCTTC,CASSLEAGRPLKGQFF
12,TRBV2,.,TRBJ1-2,.,TGTGCCAGCAGTGAACAGGGGAGAGGCTACACCTTC,CASSEQGRGYTF
15,TRBV7-2,.,TRBJ1-1,.,TGTGCCAGCAGCTTAGCAACCCGCAGGGCCACTGAAGCTTTCTTT,CASSLATRRATEAFF
15,TRBV28,.,TRBJ1-3,.,TGTGCCAGCAGTTCACACCGGGACTCTGGAAACACCATATATTTT,CASSSHRDSGNTIYF
15,TRBV5-1,.,TRBJ2-1,.,TGCGCCAGCAGCTTTTCTTGGGAACGAGGGGGTGAGCAGTTCTTC,CASSFSWERGGEQFF
14,TRBV5-1,TRBD1,TRBJ1-2,.,TGCGCCAGCAGCCCTCTGACAGGGGGCACCGGCTACACCTTC,CASSPLTGGTGYTF
12,TRBV6-2/TRBV6-3,.,TRBJ1-2,.,TGTGCCAGCAGTATCCTGAACTATGGCTACACCTTC,CASSILNYGYTF
16,TRBV5-1,.,TRBJ1-1,once,TGCGCCAGCAGCTGGAGGGGCCTCGGAATGAACACTGAAGCTTTCTTT,CASSWRGLGMNTEAFF
15,TRBV9,.,TRBJ1-3,.,TGTGCCAGCAGCCCCCGGGAGGTCCCTGGAAACACCATATATTTT,CASSPREVPGNTIYF
14,TRBV6-5,.,TRBJ2-2,.,TGTGCCAGCAGTCCGGACACGAACACCGGGGAGCTGTTTTTT,CASSPDTNTGELFF
15,TRBV5-1,.,TRBJ2-1,.,TGCGCCAGCAGCTTGGTTGGCAGGGCTCACAATGAGCAGTTCTTC,CASSLVGRAHNEQFF
14,TRBV7-9,TRBD2,TRBJ2-7,.,TGTGCCAGCAGCTCTAGCGGACTATCCTACGAGCAGTACTTC,CASSSSGLSYEQYF
13,TRBV28,.,TRBJ1-4,.,TGTGCCAGCAGCCTCTCGGAGTCTGAAAAACTGTTTTTT,CASSLSESEKLFF
14,TRBV5-1,.,TRBJ1-2,few,TGCGCCAGCAGCTTAAACCAGGGTTTATATGGCTACACCTTC,CASSLNQGLYGYTF
14,TRBV19,.,TRBJ1-5,.,TGTGCCAGTACCCAAGGGGGTGGCAATCAGCCCCAGCATTTT,CASTQGGGNQPQHF
12,TRBV5-1,.,TRBJ1-2,.,TGCGCCAGCAGCTCGGACAGTAATGGCTACACCTTC,CASSSDSNGYTF
14,TRBV5-1,TRBD1,TRBJ1-1,.,TGCGCCAGCAGCCCCGGGACAGGGAGGACTGAAGCTTTCTTT,CASSPGTGRTEAFF
14,TRBV6-5,TRBD1,TRBJ2-1,.,TGTGCCAGCAGTTACCTCGACAGGGACAATGAGCAGTTCTTC,CASSYLDRDNEQFF
13,TRBV30,.,TRBJ2-2,.,TGTGCCTGGACCATCGCTAGAGCCGGGGAGCTGTTTTTT,CAWTIARAGELFF
15,TRBV7-6,.,TRBJ2-5,.,TGTGCCAGCAGCCCTGGACAGTTATACCAAGAGACCCAGTACTTC,CASSPGQLYQETQYF
12,TRBV10-2,.,TRBJ2-7,.,TGCGCCAGCAGAGGGAGGGGGTACGGGCAGTACTTC,CASRGRGYGQYF
16,TRBV5-6,.,TRBJ2-6,.,TGTGCCAGCAGCTTCCCGGGGTCGCGAGGGGCCAACGTCCTGACTTTC,CASSFPGSRGANVLTF
16,TRBV2,TRBD1,TRBJ2-1,.,TGTGCCAGCAGTGATGGGGGGACAGGGTGGATCAATGAGCAGTTCTTC,CASSDGGTGWINEQFF
14,TRBV27,.,TRBJ2-1,.,TGTGCCAGCAGCCCCGAAGTCGCGGCCAATGAGCAGTTCTTC,CASSPEVAANEQFF
16,TRBV4-2,TRBD2,TRBJ2-2,once,TGTGCCAGCAGCCAAGGAAGCGGGGGGGCGACCGGGGAGCTGTTTTTT,CASSQGSGGATGELFF